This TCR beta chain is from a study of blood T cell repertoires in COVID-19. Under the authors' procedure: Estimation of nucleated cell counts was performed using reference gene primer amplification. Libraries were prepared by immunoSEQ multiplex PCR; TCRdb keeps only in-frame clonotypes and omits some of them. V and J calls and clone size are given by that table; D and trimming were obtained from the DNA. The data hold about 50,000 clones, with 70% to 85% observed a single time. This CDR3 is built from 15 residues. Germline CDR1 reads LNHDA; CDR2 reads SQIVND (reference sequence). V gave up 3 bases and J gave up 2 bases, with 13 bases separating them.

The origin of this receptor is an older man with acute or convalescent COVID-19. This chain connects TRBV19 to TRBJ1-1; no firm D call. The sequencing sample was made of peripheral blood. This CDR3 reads CASSIFPSVNTEAFF. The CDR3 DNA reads TGTGCCAGTAGTATTTTCCCCAGCGTCAACACTGAAGCTTTCTTT.